These 31 T cell receptor beta chains originate from one sample sequenced in a study of shared clonotypes between healthy human individuals. Naive CD8 cells lacked CD45RO, underwent positive selection for CCR7 and left out terminally differentiated effector memory CD45RA+ cells. Sequenced by immunoSEQ multiplex PCR; TCRdb stores in-frame clones only, minus some. The sample contains approximately 840,000 clones, 96% of which appear only once. The sample taken for sequencing was naive CD8+ T cells sorted from blood. These receptors were obtained from a man aged 25 to 45 in good health.

This clone was seen just once. The chain uses TRBV2 and TRBJ1-2; D is undetermined. Trimming took off 2 bases at V and 0 bases at J, with 16 bases between the two ends. This CDR3 has 17 residues. The germline CDR1 and CDR2 sequences are SNHLY and FYNNEI. CDR3 sequence: CASSERGNLIANYGYTF. CDR3 nucleotide sequence: TGTGCCAGCAGTGAACGAGGGAACCTTATAGCTAACTATGGCTACACCTTC.

The rearrangement links TRBV4-2 to TRBJ1-4; D unclear. The CDR3 contains 16 residues. Germline V gives CDR1 LGHNA, CDR2 YNFKEQ. V lost 5 bases, J lost 8 bases, and 21 bases lay in between. This chain's CDR3 is CASSNHEPKEGEKLFF. The CDR3 coding sequence is TGTGCCAGCAGCAACCACGAGCCGAAGGAAGGGGAAAAACTGTTTTTT.

This clone was observed once. This sequence joins TRBV10-2 and TRBJ1-4; D is possibly TRBD1 (5 bases). Deletions cut 6 bases from V and 0 bases from J, with 14 bases between. The CDR3 is 16 residues long. Germline V gives CDR1 WSHSY, CDR2 SAAADI. The CDR3 DNA follows: TGCGCCAGCAGCGTGACAGCTGGGGCAACTAATGAAAAACTGTTTTTT. Its protein product is CASSVTAGATNEKLFF.

This chain connects TRBV25-1 to TRBJ2-1; no definite D call. Trimming pared 3 bases from V and 9 bases from J, leaving 9 bases between. Germline values: CDR1 MGHDK, CDR2 SYGVNS. This CDR3 contains 12 residues. The CDR3 DNA reads TGTGCCAGCAGTGAGGACCGCGGTGAGCAGTTCTTC. Residues: CASSEDRGEQFF. The complete variable domain, with remaining parts taken from reference TRBV25-1 and TRBJ2-1, reads EADIYQTPRYLVIGTGKKITLECSQTMGHDKMYWYQQDPGMELHLIHYSYGVNSTEKGDLSSESTVSRIRTEHFPLTLESARPSHTSQYLCASSEDRGEQFFGPGTRLTVL.

The chain uses TRBV10-2 and TRBJ2-2; TRBD2 agrees at 8 bases. CDR1 and CDR2 (germline): WSHSY, SAAADI. The CDR3 has 15 amino acids. The trim removed 2 bases at V and 5 bases at J, leaving 4 bases unmatched. CDR3 amino acids: CASSEAPGGTGELFF. As DNA, the CDR3 is TGCGCCAGCAGTGAGGCCCCGGGAGGGACCGGGGAGCTGTTTTTT.

V gene TRBV7-9 combines with J gene TRBJ2-1; D gene ambiguous. V dropped 5 bases and J dropped 0 bases, with 11 bases sitting between them. This CDR3 has 15 amino acids. Germline lookup yields CDR1 SEHNR and CDR2 FQNEAQ (reference sequence). The chain's CDR3 is CASSHDQSSYNEQFF. The CDR3 bases are TGTGCCAGCAGCCATGACCAGAGCTCCTACAATGAGCAGTTCTTC.

The V and J genes are TRBV11-2 and TRBJ2-7; TRBD1 might be the D (6 bases). CDR1 and CDR2 (germline): SGHAT, FQNNGV. The V gene lost 2 bases and the J gene lost 0 bases, with 11 bases spanning the gap. The CDR3 is 15 residues long. CDR3 nucleotide sequence: TGTGCCAGCAGCTTAAGTCCGGACAGCTCCTACGAGCAGTACTTC. Its protein is CASSLSPDSSYEQYF.

Concerning this clone: Other nucleotide sequences in the sample specify the same CDR3. This sequence joins TRBV7-9 and TRBJ2-2; the D gene could be TRBD1 or TRBD2 (5 bases each). The V and J ends lost 11 bases and 5 bases respectively, with 21 bases between them. This CDR3 has 15 residues. Germline V gives CDR1 SEHNR, CDR2 FQNEAQ (reference sequence). CDR3 amino acids: CAGGIQRIGTGELFF. CDR3 sequence (DNA): TGTGCCGGGGGAATTCAGCGGATTGGTACCGGGGAGCTGTTTTTT.

CDR3 bases: TGTGCCAGCAGTTTATCGCTGGGACGGATGAACACTGAAGCTTTCTTT. Protein product: CASSLSLGRMNTEAFF. The J gene is TRBJ1-1, the V gene TRBV27, with D perhaps TRBD1 (5 bases). The germline CDR1 and CDR2 sequences are MNHEY and SMNVEV (reference sequence). The germline V and J ends were trimmed by 0 bases and 0 bases, with 11 bases remaining between them. The CDR3 is made up of 16 amino acids.

The chain uses TRBV29-1 and TRBJ2-7; 8 positions match TRBD1. The length of the CDR3 is 15 residues. J was trimmed by 0 bases and V by 6 bases; bases with no gene match: 10. Germline assignment: CDR1 SQVTM and CDR2 ANQGSEA. CDR3 sequence: CSVEGATGASYEQYF. As DNA, the CDR3 is TGCAGCGTCGAGGGGGCGACAGGGGCCTCCTACGAGCAGTACTTC.

The chain employs TRBV28 and TRBJ2-5; D is undetermined. Germline CDR1 and CDR2: MDHEN and SYDVKM. V lost 5 bases, J lost 2 bases, and 12 bases lay in between. The CDR3 is made up of 14 amino acids. CDR3 coding DNA: TGTGCCAGCAGTCCATACGCGGAACAAGAGACCCAGTACTTC. Translation: CASSPYAEQETQYF. The full variable domain, rest sourced from reference TRBV28 and TRBJ2-5, is DVKVTQSSRYLVKRTGEKVFLECVQDMDHENMFWYRQDPGLGLRLIYFSYDVKMKEKGDIPEGYSVSREKKERFSLILESASTNQTSMYLCASSPYAEQETQYFGPGTRLLVL.

The chain links TRBV9 to TRBJ2-7; TRBD1 aligns across 11 bases. The V and J ends lost 3 bases and 6 bases, in that order; junction bases with no gene match: 2. CDR3 size: 13 residues. Per germline, CDR1 SGDLS and CDR2 YYNGEE. This CDR3 is CASSAGTGGEQYF. The DNA for the CDR3 is TGTGCCAGCAGCGCAGGGACAGGGGGCGAGCAGTACTTC. The whole variable domain, filled in from reference TRBV9 and TRBJ2-7, reads DSGVTQTPKHLITATGQRVTLRCSPRSGDLSVYWYQQSLDQGLQFLIQYYNGEERAKGNILERFSAQQFPDLHSELNLSSLELGDSALYFCASSAGTGGEQYFGPGTRLTVT.

The chain employs TRBV5-1 and TRBJ2-3; no definite D call. Trimming removed 0 bases from V and 5 bases from J, with 10 bases in between. From germline, CDR1 is SGHRS and CDR2 YFSETQ. The CDR3 runs 14 residues. DNA of the CDR3: TGCGCCAGCAGCTTGGAGACTGCAGGAGATACGCAGTATTTT. It specifies CASSLETAGDTQYF.

V gene TRBV5-5 combines with J gene TRBJ1-4; 9 nucleotides match TRBD1. With 5 bases clipped from V and 6 bases from J, the junction kept 11 bases outside the gene matches. Germline loops: CDR1 SGHKS, CDR2 YYEKEE (reference sequence). The CDR3 extends over 16 amino acids. As DNA, the CDR3 is TGTGCCAGCAGACCACCCCGGGACAGGGAGGATGAAAAACTGTTTTTT. Protein: CASRPPRDREDEKLFF.

The V call is TRBV28, the J call TRBJ2-1; D is unresolved. The CDR3 is made up of 13 amino acids. V lost 6 bases and J 9 bases, leaving 15 bases between the germline ends. In germline, CDR1 is MDHEN, CDR2 SYDVKM. CDR3 nucleotides: TGTGCCAGCAGGCATAGTCCCGATATTGAGCAGTTCTTC. Translated: CASRHSPDIEQFF.

This clone was counted a single time. The chain recombines TRBV7-2 with TRBJ2-7; D is perhaps TRBD2 (5 bases). CDR3 length: 14 amino acids. The germline V and J ends were trimmed by 5 bases and 6 bases, with 17 bases remaining between them. The germline gives CDR1 SGHTA, CDR2 FQGNSA. The CDR3 sequence: CASSEGLEAGEQYF. DNA of the CDR3: TGTGCCAGCAGCGAGGGTCTCGAGGCGGGCGAGCAGTACTTC.

V is TRBV27 and J is TRBJ2-7; 7 nucleotides agree with TRBD1. J was trimmed by 1 base and V by 6 bases; bases with no gene match: 6. The CDR3 covers 14 residues. CDR1 and CDR2 (germline): MNHEY, SMNVEV (reference sequence). In DNA form, the CDR3 reads TGTGCCAGCAGGGCGAGGGACAGTTCCTACGAGCAGTACTTC. It yields the protein CASRARDSSYEQYF.

The rearrangement uses TRBV19 and TRBJ1-1; D perhaps matches TRBD1 (6 bases). The CDR3 loop spans 15 amino acids. V lost 5 bases and J 4 bases, leaving 17 bases between the germline ends. In germline, CDR1 is LNHDA, CDR2 SQIVND (reference sequence). This chain's CDR3 is CASSPYPQGTTEAFF. The CDR3 DNA reads TGTGCCAGTAGTCCCTATCCTCAGGGGACCACTGAAGCTTTCTTT.

V is TRBV5-1 and J is TRBJ2-7, with 7 positions matching TRBD1. The CDR3 covers 15 residues. The junction had 12 bases not matched to a gene; V was cut back by 4 bases and J by 5 bases. Per germline, CDR1 SGHRS and CDR2 YFSETQ. The CDR3 sequence is CASSLVDREINEQYF. Here the CDR3 DNA reads TGCGCCAGCAGCCTCGTCGACAGGGAAATAAACGAGCAGTACTTC.

This clone was seen only once. The chain recombines TRBV11-2 with TRBJ2-7, with TRBD2 matching 9 bases. The V gene's germline CDR1 is SGHAT and CDR2 FQNNGV. The CDR3 is 16 residues long. The V and J ends lost 5 bases and 2 bases, in that order; junction bases with no gene match: 10. The CDR3, as DNA: TGTGCCAGCAGCCACTTTGTAGCTAGCGGGACCTACGAGCAGTACTTC. It codes for CASSHFVASGTYEQYF. The whole variable domain, filled in from reference TRBV11-2 and TRBJ2-7, reads EAGVAQSPRYKIIEKRQSVAFWCNPISGHATLYWYQQILGQGPKLLIQFQNNGVVDDSQLPKDRFSAERLKGVDSTLKIQPAKLEDSAVYLCASSHFVASGTYEQYFGPGTRLTVT.

The CDR3 loop reads CASSHGTNYGYTF. The CDR3 DNA follows: TGTGCCAGCAGCCATGGGACGAACTATGGCTACACCTTC. This chain joins TRBV7-9 and TRBJ1-2, with D perhaps matching TRBD1 (5 bases). With 5 bases removed from V and 2 bases from J, the gap between germline ends came to 9 bases. This CDR3 spans 13 amino acids. Per the germline V gene, CDR1 is SEHNR and CDR2 is FQNEAQ (reference sequence).

Comment on this clone: The sample contains more than one DNA sequence encoding this CDR3. The V gene is TRBV27, the J gene TRBJ2-7, with no clear D. The V end lost 5 bases, the J end lost 0 bases, and 11 bases lay between the germline ends. The CDR3 is 14 residues long. Germline values: CDR1 MNHEY, CDR2 SMNVEV (reference sequence). DNA for the CDR3: TGTGCCAGCAGTCCTCTCCTAAGCTCCTACGAGCAGTACTTC. Its translation: CASSPLLSSYEQYF.

The V and J genes are TRBV29-1 and TRBJ1-1; no definite D call. The CDR3 length is 11 residues. Germline lookup yields CDR1 SQVTM and CDR2 ANQGSEA. The CDR3 DNA is TGCACCCCCTCTCGGCCTACTGAAGCTTTCTTT. Amino acids: CTPSRPTEAFF.

The chain links TRBV7-6 to TRBJ2-1; D unclear. This CDR3 spans 15 amino acids. Trimming removed 1 base from V and 0 bases from J, with 7 bases in between. Germline V gene data show CDR1 as SGHVS and CDR2 as FNYEAQ. The CDR3 coding sequence is TGTGCCAGCAGCTTAGTGGTAGCCTCCTACAATGAGCAGTTCTTC. Translating gives CASSLVVASYNEQFF.

The chain links TRBV7-9 to TRBJ2-5; 9 bases fit TRBD2. Germline loops: CDR1 SEHNR, CDR2 FQNEAQ (reference sequence). CDR3 length: 18 residues. V lost 4 bases to trimming and J lost 7 bases; unmatched junction nucleotides: 19. CDR3 nucleotides: TGTGCCAGCAGCTCTCCGGGACTAGCAGGAGACGCTAAGGGGACCCAGTACTTC. Encoded protein: CASSSPGLAGDAKGTQYF.

This clone was counted once. The chain combines TRBV14 with TRBJ2-7; tentatively, D is TRBD2 (6 bases). Looked up from germline, CDR1 is SGHDN and CDR2 is FVKESK. V lost 4 bases and J 2 bases, leaving 15 bases between the germline ends. This CDR3 has 15 residues. DNA of the CDR3: TGTGCCAGCAGCCCGACCCCGGGACTTACCTACGAGCAGTACTTC. Its translation: CASSPTPGLTYEQYF.

This rearrangement joins TRBV10-3 to TRBJ2-7, with 8 bases identical to TRBD1. Germline CDR1 ENHRY, CDR2 SYGVKD. V lost 2 bases, J lost 3 bases, and 9 bases stayed unmatched. CDR3 size: 16 residues. The CDR3 reads CAISEQTGTGNYEQYF. The DNA for the CDR3 is TGTGCCATCAGTGAGCAGACCGGGACAGGTAACTACGAGCAGTACTTC.

DNA for the CDR3: TGTGCCAGCAGCCCCCCCTTGACTACTATATTCACTAAGAATTACGAGCAGTACTTC. Protein sequence: CASSPPLTTIFTKNYEQYF. The chain combines TRBV7-9 with TRBJ2-7; D is possibly TRBD2 (5 bases). CDR3 length: 19 amino acids. Trimming shortened V by 5 bases and J by 4 bases, and 30 bases separated the two germline ends. Germline loops: CDR1 SEHNR, CDR2 FQNEAQ (reference sequence).

The gene calls are TRBV2 and TRBJ2-1; 10 bases agree with TRBD2. The germline V gene encodes CDR1 SNHLY and CDR2 FYNNEI. Trimming removed 4 bases from V and 6 bases from J; junction bases left unmatched: 6. The CDR3 has 15 residues. The CDR3 here is CASSVSTSGTNEQFF. DNA for the CDR3: TGTGCCAGCAGTGTTTCCACTAGCGGGACCAATGAGCAGTTCTTC.

The chain uses TRBV6-6 and TRBJ2-7; 7 nucleotides agree with TRBD1. Germline V lookup: CDR1 MNHNY, CDR2 SVGAGI (reference sequence). The CDR3 totals 15 residues. Trimming at V came to 6 bases and at J to 3 bases, leaving 11 bases not matched to a gene. The CDR3 reads CASRPQQGSLYEQYF. The DNA for the CDR3 is TGTGCCAGCAGGCCGCAACAGGGGAGCCTCTACGAGCAGTACTTC.

The genes are TRBV6-1 and TRBJ2-1; 8 nucleotides match TRBD2. The CDR3 is made up of 17 amino acids. V lost 2 bases to trimming and J lost 8 bases; unmatched junction nucleotides: 14. Germline V gives CDR1 MNHNS, CDR2 SASEGT. The DNA of the CDR3 is TGTGCCAGCAGTGAATCCGACGGGGGGGGTCGGGACGATGAGCAGTTCTTC. This gives the protein CASSESDGGGRDDEQFF.